This T cell receptor (beta chain) was found in a study of CD8 T cells in Susac syndrome. The wider study: Treatment at blood withdrawal was none, corticosteroids, or intravenous immunoglobulin alone in Susac syndrome patients.

CDR1 is SQVTM, CDR2 ANQGSEA, per germline. CDR3 length: 11 amino acids. Between the trimmed V and J ends, which lost 3 bases and 9 bases, there was a span of 11 bases. RNA amounts of 0.5 to 1 ug underwent reverse transcription with random hexamers. MiXCR was run by TCRdb on the immunoSEQ multiplex PCR reads, yielding one entry per CDR3 protein. The data contain under 300,000 distinct CDR3 sequences, about 96% of them singletons. TEMRA cells were enriched by FACS, and CD4+ and CD8+ T cells were negatively isolated. The V and J genes are TRBV29-1 and TRBJ1-1, with unresolved D. The clonotype comes from a human donor with Susac syndrome. Sequences were obtained from CD4+ T cells from PBMCs. This CDR3 is CSVDLQPKAFF. The DNA of the CDR3 is TGCAGCGTTGACCTCCAGCCTAAAGCTTTCTTT.